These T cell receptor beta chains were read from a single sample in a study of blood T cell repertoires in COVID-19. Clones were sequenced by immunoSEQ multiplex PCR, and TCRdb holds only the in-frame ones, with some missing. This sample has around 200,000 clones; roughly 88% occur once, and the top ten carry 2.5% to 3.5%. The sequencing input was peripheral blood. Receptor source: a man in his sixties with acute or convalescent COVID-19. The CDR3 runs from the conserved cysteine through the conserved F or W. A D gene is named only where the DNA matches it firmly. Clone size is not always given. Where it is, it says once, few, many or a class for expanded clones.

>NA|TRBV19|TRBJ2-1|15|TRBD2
CASSSGTSSHNEQFF
TGTGCCAGTAGTTCCGGGACTAGCAGCCACAATGAGCAGTTCTTC
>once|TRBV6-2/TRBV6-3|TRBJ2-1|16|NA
CASSYRPGEGYNEQFF
TGTGCCAGCAGTTACCGTCCAGGGGAAGGGTACAATGAGCAGTTCTTC
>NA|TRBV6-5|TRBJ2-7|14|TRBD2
CASSDSGRPYEQYF
TGTGCCAGCAGCGATAGCGGGAGGCCTTACGAGCAGTACTTC
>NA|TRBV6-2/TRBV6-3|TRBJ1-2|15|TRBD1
CASSPTVTGPNGYTF
TGTGCCAGCAGTCCCACAGTGACAGGGCCAAATGGCTACACCTTC
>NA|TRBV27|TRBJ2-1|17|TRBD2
CASSLQSGTSGSNEQFF
TGTGCCAGCAGTCTGCAGTCCGGGACTAGCGGGAGCAATGAGCAGTTCTTC
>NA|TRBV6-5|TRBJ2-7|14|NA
CASRGTGSSYEQYF
TGTGCCAGCAGAGGTACAGGGAGCTCCTACGAGCAGTACTTC
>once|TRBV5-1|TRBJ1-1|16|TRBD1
CASSLGQGTMNTEAFF
TGCGCCAGCAGCTTGGGACAGGGGACCATGAACACTGAAGCTTTCTTT
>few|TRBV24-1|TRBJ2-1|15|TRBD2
CATSVASGNLNEQFF
TGTGCCACCAGTGTGGCTAGCGGGAATCTCAATGAGCAGTTCTTC
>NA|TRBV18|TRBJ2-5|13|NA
CASSPTDQETQYF
TGTGCCAGCTCCCCGACAGACCAAGAGACCCAGTACTTC
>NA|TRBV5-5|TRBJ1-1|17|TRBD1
CASSLRDRGDRRTEAFF
TGTGCCAGCAGCTTGCGGGACAGGGGGGATCGTCGAACTGAAGCTTTCTTT
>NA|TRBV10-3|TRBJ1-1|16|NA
CAISDAGTKADTEAFF
TGTGCCATCAGTGACGCAGGGACAAAAGCGGACACTGAAGCTTTCTTT
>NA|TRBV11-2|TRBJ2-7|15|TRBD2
CASSYPLATKGEQYF
TGTGCCAGCAGCTACCCACTAGCGACAAAGGGCGAGCAGTACTTC
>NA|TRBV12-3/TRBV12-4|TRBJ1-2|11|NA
CASSSGYGYTF
TGTGCCAGCAGTTCCGGCTATGGCTACACCTTC
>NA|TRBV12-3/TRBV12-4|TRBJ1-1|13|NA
CASSYSQGWEAFF
TGTGCCAGCAGTTACTCTCAGGGTTGGGAAGCTTTCTTT
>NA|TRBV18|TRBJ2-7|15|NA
CASSGDSRRVDEQYF
TGTGCCAGCTCTGGGGACTCGAGGAGAGTAGACGAGCAGTACTTC
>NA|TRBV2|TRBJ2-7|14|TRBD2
CASLKGLAGDEQYF
TGTGCCAGCTTAAAGGGACTAGCGGGAGACGAGCAGTACTTC
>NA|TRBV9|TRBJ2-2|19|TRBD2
CASSAPRGTSVSNTGELFF
TGTGCCAGCAGCGCCCCTCGGGGGACTAGCGTTTCGAACACCGGGGAGCTGTTTTTT
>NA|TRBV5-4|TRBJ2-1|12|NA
CASSSLEVEQFF
TGTGCCAGCAGCTCTCTGGAGGTTGAGCAGTTCTTC
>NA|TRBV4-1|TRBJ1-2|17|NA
CASSQAPQQGYAYGYTF
TGCGCCAGCAGCCAAGCCCCTCAACAGGGTTACGCCTATGGCTACACCTTC
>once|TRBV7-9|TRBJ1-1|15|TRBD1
CASSLGDRVNTEAFF
TGTGCCAGCAGCTTAGGGGACAGGGTAAACACTGAAGCTTTCTTT
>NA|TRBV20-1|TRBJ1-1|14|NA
CSASSGGRNTEAFF
TGCAGTGCTAGTTCGGGGGGTCGGAACACTGAAGCTTTCTTT
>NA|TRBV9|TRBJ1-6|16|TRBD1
CASSVDTGGSGSPLHF
TGTGCCAGCAGCGTAGACACAGGGGGATCAGGTTCACCCCTCCACTTT
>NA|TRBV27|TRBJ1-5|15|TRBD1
CASSSSGQVALAQHF
TGTGCCAGCAGTTCCTCGGGACAGGTAGCCCTGGCCCAGCATTTT
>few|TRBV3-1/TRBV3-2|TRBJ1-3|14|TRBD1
CASRRQGVGNTIYF
TGTGCCAGCAGACGACAGGGAGTTGGAAACACCATATATTTT
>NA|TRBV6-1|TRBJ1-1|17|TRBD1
CASSDGQGAGLNTEAFF
TGTGCCAGCAGTGACGGACAGGGGGCAGGATTGAACACTGAAGCTTTCTTT
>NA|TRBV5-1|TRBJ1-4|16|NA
CASSLGPTGSGEKLFF
TGCGCCAGCAGCTTGGGGCCGACAGGATCAGGTGAAAAACTGTTTTTT
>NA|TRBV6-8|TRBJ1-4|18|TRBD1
CASSYSSGTGLTDEKLFF
TGTGCCAGCAGTTACTCTTCTGGGACAGGGCTAACCGATGAAAAACTGTTTTTT
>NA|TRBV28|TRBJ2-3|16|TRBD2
CASSPGLASFSDTQYF
TGTGCCAGCAGTCCAGGACTAGCGAGTTTTTCAGATACGCAGTATTTT
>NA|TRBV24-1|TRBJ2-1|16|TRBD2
CATSDARSGRVNEQFF
TGTGCCACCAGTGACGCGCGCAGCGGGAGGGTCAATGAGCAGTTCTTC
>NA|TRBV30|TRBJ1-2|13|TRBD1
CAWNRGDHYGYTF
TGTGCCTGGAACAGGGGGGACCATTATGGCTACACCTTC
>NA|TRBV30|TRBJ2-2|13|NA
CACTGQNTGELFF
TGTGCCTGTACTGGACAGAACACCGGGGAGCTGTTTTTT
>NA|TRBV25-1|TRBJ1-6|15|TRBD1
CASSAIDRGNSPLHF
TGTGCCAGCAGTGCTATTGACAGGGGTAATTCACCCCTCCACTTT
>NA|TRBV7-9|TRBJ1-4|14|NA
CASSFAGGNEKLFF
TGTGCCAGCAGCTTCGCGGGCGGTAATGAAAAACTGTTTTTT
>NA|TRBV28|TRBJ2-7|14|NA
CASSSSSGSSEQYF
TGTGCCAGCAGTTCAAGTTCCGGGAGCAGCGAGCAGTACTTC
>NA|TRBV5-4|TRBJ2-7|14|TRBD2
CASSLMLAGDEQYF
TGTGCCAGCAGCTTGATGTTAGCGGGAGACGAGCAGTACTTC
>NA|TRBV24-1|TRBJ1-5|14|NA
CATSDGDDNQPQHF
TGTGCCACCAGTGACGGGGATGACAATCAGCCCCAGCATTTT
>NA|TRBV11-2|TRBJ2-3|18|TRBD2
CASSARTSGGPRTDTQYF
TGTGCCAGCAGCGCCCGGACTAGCGGGGGCCCCCGCACAGATACGCAGTATTTT
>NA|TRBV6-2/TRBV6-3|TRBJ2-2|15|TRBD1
CASSMPDRVPGELFF
TGTGCCAGCAGTATGCCGGACAGGGTCCCCGGGGAGCTGTTTTTT
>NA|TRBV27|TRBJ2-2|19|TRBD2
CASSLSKGLAGGGTGELFF
TGTGCCAGCAGTTTATCGAAGGGACTAGCGGGAGGGGGAACCGGGGAGCTGTTTTTT
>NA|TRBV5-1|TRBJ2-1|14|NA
CASSRGRENNEQFF
TGCGCCAGCAGCCGGGGGCGGGAGAACAATGAGCAGTTCTTC
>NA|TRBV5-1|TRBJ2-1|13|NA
CASSLDRYNEQFF
TGCGCCAGCAGCTTGGACAGATACAATGAGCAGTTCTTC
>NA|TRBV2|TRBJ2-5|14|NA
CASSEQVGQETQYF
TGTGCCAGCAGTGAACAGGTCGGACAAGAGACCCAGTACTTC
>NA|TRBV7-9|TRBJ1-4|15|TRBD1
CASSLAGQGAGKLFF
TGTGCCAGCAGCTTGGCGGGACAGGGGGCGGGAAAACTGTTTTTT
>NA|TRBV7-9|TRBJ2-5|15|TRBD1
CASSYRGALQETQYF
TGTGCCAGCAGCTACAGGGGGGCCTTACAAGAGACCCAGTACTTC
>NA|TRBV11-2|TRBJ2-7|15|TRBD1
CASSSAPGGPYEQYF
TGTGCCAGCAGCTCCGCTCCAGGGGGACCCTACGAGCAGTACTTC
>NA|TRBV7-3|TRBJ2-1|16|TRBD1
CASSSKPGQGTNEQFF
TGTGCCAGCAGCTCAAAACCGGGACAGGGGACCAATGAGCAGTTCTTC
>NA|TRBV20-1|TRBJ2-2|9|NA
CTVSGELFF
TGCACCGTCTCCGGGGAGCTGTTTTTT
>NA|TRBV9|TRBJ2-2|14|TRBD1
CASSTRQGTGELFF
TGTGCCAGCAGCACACGACAGGGAACCGGGGAGCTGTTTTTT
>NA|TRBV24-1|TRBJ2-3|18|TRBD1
CATSDFGQGRVSTDTQYF
TGTGCCACCAGTGATTTCGGACAGGGCAGGGTAAGCACAGATACGCAGTATTTT